Below are 17 T cell receptor beta chains sequenced from a single sample in a study of blood T cells in healthy people across ages. Together with a sample-barcoded 5' primer, a J-beta primer mix was included in a second PCR lasting about 7 to 11 cycles. MiXCR, applied by TCRdb to the 5' RACE reads, yields one record per CDR3 protein. The table includes roughly 1.7 million distinct CDR3 sequences, roughly 32% detected once. The sequenced sample consisted of blood. All receptors derive from a woman in her 30s in good health.

This clonotype was seen a few times. The rearrangement joins TRBV6-1 to TRBJ1-5; D not certain. V was trimmed by 7 bases and J by 2 bases, leaving 9 bases between them. This CDR3 is built from 13 residues. Germline V gene lookup returns CDR1 MNHNS and CDR2 SASEGT. CDR3 loop: CASTTLGNQPQHF. The CDR3 DNA sequence: TGTGCCAGCACCACACTCGGCAATCAGCCCCAGCATTTT.

The chain links TRBV7-9 to TRBJ2-6; D is unresolved. The V end was cut by 2 bases, the J end by 1 base, with 9 bases between. Germline V CDR1 and CDR2: SEHNR, FQNEAQ (reference sequence). The CDR3 is 16 residues long. CDR3 nucleotides: TGTGCCAGCAGCTTACCGGGTGGGTCTGGGGCCAACGTCCTGACTTTC. Translated: CASSLPGGSGANVLTF.

This clonotype was observed a handful of times. The V and J genes are TRBV7-2 and TRBJ2-3; TRBD2 agrees at 11 bases. The germline gives CDR1 SGHTA, CDR2 FQGNSA. The CDR3 consists of 15 residues. The ends lost 5 bases at V and 6 bases at J; junction bases unmatched: 7. The CDR3 sequence is CASSGVAGGPDTQYF. CDR3 coding DNA: TGTGCCAGCAGCGGCGTAGCGGGAGGGCCGGATACGCAGTATTTT.

This clonotype was seen more than once but under ten times. The CDR3 loop is CASSGQNMNTEAFF. In DNA form, the CDR3 reads TGTGCCAGCAGCGGACAGAATATGAACACTGAAGCTTTCTTT. The chain has TRBV9 and TRBJ1-1; weak D call: TRBD1 (5 bases). The CDR3 loop spans 14 amino acids. Germline V gene data show CDR1 as SGDLS and CDR2 as YYNGEE. Trimming pared 3 bases from V and 0 bases from J, leaving 9 bases between.

The chain carries TRBV6-5 and TRBJ2-6; TRBD1 agrees at 7 bases. V trimming: 4 bases; J trimming: 0 bases; junction bases outside the gene matches: 0. This CDR3 comprises 15 residues. Germline values: CDR1 MNHEY, CDR2 SVGAGI. For the CDR3, the DNA is TGTGCCAGCAGTTGGGACAGCTCTGGGGCCAACGTCCTGACTTTC. It encodes CASSWDSSGANVLTF.

This clonotype showed up just a few times. The rearrangement joins TRBV5-1 to TRBJ2-3; D may be TRBD1 (7 bases). The CDR3 has 15 residues. Trimming took off 2 bases at V and 4 bases at J, with 14 bases between the two ends. The V gene's germline CDR1 is SGHRS and CDR2 YFSETQ. CDR3 DNA: TGCGCCAGCAGCTTAAGACAGGGAGGACCAGATACGCAGTATTTT. Its protein is CASSLRQGGPDTQYF.

This clonotype was seen only once. This could be a read error, since a much larger clone is one nucleotide away. This chain connects TRBV12-3 or TRBV12-4 to TRBJ2-2, with D uncertain. With 5 bases removed from V and 5 bases from J, the gap between germline ends came to 12 bases. The CDR3 contains 14 residues. The chain's CDR3 is CASSSEVGTGELFF. As DNA, the CDR3 is TGTGCCAGCAGTAGCGAAGTGGGAACCGGGGAGCTGTTTTTT.

This chain joins TRBV7-2 and TRBJ2-3; TRBD2 might be the D (6 bases). From germline, CDR1 is SGHTA and CDR2 FQGNSA. The length of the CDR3 is 15 residues. V was pared by 5 bases and J by 3 bases, with 15 bases between. The CDR3 nucleotides are TGTGCCAGCAGCCTTGAGCGGGCCAGTACAGATACGCAGTATTTT. Translating it yields CASSLERASTDTQYF.

The genes are TRBV11-1 and TRBJ2-5; 7 bases line up with TRBD1. The V gene end was trimmed by 5 bases and the J gene end by 6 bases; junction bases not matched to a gene: 9. Germline CDR1 reads SGHAT; CDR2 reads FQDESV (reference sequence). CDR3 length: 14 amino acids. The CDR3 DNA reads as TGTGCCAGCAGCCCCACAGGGGACACGAAGACCCAGTACTTC. Its translation: CASSPTGDTKTQYF.

This clonotype was seen at least ten times. The CDR3 DNA reads as TGTGCCAGCAGTTTTGGGGTTAACTACGAGCAGTACTTC. Protein product: CASSFGVNYEQYF. The chain couples TRBV27 to TRBJ2-7; D remains unclear. The CDR3 length is 13 residues. Deletions cut 3 bases from V and 3 bases from J, with 9 bases between. Germline V gene sequence: CDR1 MNHEY, CDR2 SMNVEV (reference sequence).

The chain has TRBV20-1 and TRBJ2-7; TRBD1 might be the D (6 bases). The CDR3 covers 12 residues. Looked up from germline, CDR1 is DFQATT and CDR2 is SNEGSKA (reference sequence). V lost 5 bases to trimming and J lost 4 bases, with 12 bases between them. This chain's CDR3 is CSAGGQGYEQYF. For the CDR3, the DNA is TGCAGTGCTGGTGGGCAGGGGTACGAGCAGTACTTC.

This clonotype has ten or more counts. J is TRBJ2-7 and V is TRBV29-1; TRBD2 agrees at 10 bases. The CDR3 totals 15 residues. CDR1 and CDR2 from the germline V gene are SQVTM and ANQGSEA. V trimming: 5 bases; J trimming: 3 bases; junction bases outside the gene matches: 10. The CDR3 coding sequence is TGCAGCGTTAGAAGAGGGGCTAGCGGGGGCTACGAGCAGTACTTC. Translating gives CSVRRGASGGYEQYF.

This rearrangement joins TRBV7-8 to TRBJ2-1, with 8 nucleotides matching TRBD1. Looked up from germline, CDR1 is SGHVS and CDR2 is FQNEAQ. V shed 0 bases and J 8 bases; nucleotides not matched to a gene: 9. The CDR3 sequence is 16 residues long. The CDR3 spells CASSLAAGGAPHEQFF. As DNA, the CDR3 is TGTGCCAGCAGCTTAGCAGCAGGGGGCGCGCCCCATGAGCAGTTCTTC.

In its sample, this clonotype was seen many times. The chain recombines TRBV10-3 with TRBJ1-6, with D perhaps matching TRBD1 (6 bases). The CDR3 covers 17 residues. Per germline, CDR1 ENHRY and CDR2 SYGVKD. The V end lost 8 bases, the J end lost 2 bases, and 19 bases lay between the germline ends. As DNA, the CDR3 is TGTGCCATCGGGTCCGGGGGCTGGGACCCCTATAATTCACCCCTCCACTTT. The encoded protein is CAIGSGGWDPYNSPLHF.

In its sample, this clonotype was seen once. CDR3 amino acids: CASSAASGSSYEQYF. The DNA of the CDR3 is TGTGCCAGCAGCGCCGCTAGCGGGAGCTCCTACGAGCAGTACTTC. V usage is TRBV9 and J usage is TRBJ2-7; TRBD2 matches at 10 bases. V lost 3 bases and J lost 0; bases outside the gene matches: 3. From germline, CDR1 is SGDLS and CDR2 YYNGEE. The CDR3 sequence is 15 residues long.

The rearrangement uses TRBV4-1 and TRBJ2-7, with a possible D match to TRBD2 (5 bases). The CDR3 is 13 residues long. With 4 bases removed from V and 5 bases from J, the gap between germline ends came to 12 bases. Germline values: CDR1 MGHRA, CDR2 YSYEKL. CDR3 sequence (DNA): TGCGCCAGCAGCCTTAGCGTGGTTCACGAGCAGTACTTC. Its protein is CASSLSVVHEQYF.

This clonotype was seen once. J is TRBJ2-5 and V is TRBV7-7; maybe TRBD2 (5 bases). CDR1 is SSHAT, CDR2 FNYEAQ, per germline (reference sequence). This CDR3 is built from 14 residues. Trimming cost V 5 bases and J 5 bases, with 15 bases left between them. The DNA for the CDR3 is TGTGCCAGCAGCAACGGCGGAGCGGAGGAGACCCAGTACTTC. It translates to CASSNGGAEETQYF.